This TCR beta chain was obtained from a study of post-analysis software for immune sequencing data. General study points: Patients used several TRBV segments, including TRBV5-6, TRBV5-1 and TRBV20-1, more often than controls.

The CDR3 is 15 amino acids. The germline V gene has CDR1 SNHLY and CDR2 FYNNEI. Trimming stripped 3 bases from V and 2 bases from J, with 12 bases between. Details on this clonotype: Its antigen is not identified.

The TCR beta cDNA libraries contained unique molecular identifiers. Each CDR3 protein is one row after TCRdb ran MiXCR on the PCR reads. Of roughly 570,000 distinct CDR3 sequences detected, around 36% appear once; the ten largest clones hold 6%. The sequence was collected from a girl younger than 18 with multiple sclerosis. V and J are TRBV2 and TRBJ2-3, with a possible D match to TRBD1 (5 bases). Sequencing input: blood. The CDR3 DNA is TGTGCCAGCAGTGAGGAATTCAGGGACACAGATACGCAGTATTTT. This gives the protein CASSEEFRDTDTQYF.